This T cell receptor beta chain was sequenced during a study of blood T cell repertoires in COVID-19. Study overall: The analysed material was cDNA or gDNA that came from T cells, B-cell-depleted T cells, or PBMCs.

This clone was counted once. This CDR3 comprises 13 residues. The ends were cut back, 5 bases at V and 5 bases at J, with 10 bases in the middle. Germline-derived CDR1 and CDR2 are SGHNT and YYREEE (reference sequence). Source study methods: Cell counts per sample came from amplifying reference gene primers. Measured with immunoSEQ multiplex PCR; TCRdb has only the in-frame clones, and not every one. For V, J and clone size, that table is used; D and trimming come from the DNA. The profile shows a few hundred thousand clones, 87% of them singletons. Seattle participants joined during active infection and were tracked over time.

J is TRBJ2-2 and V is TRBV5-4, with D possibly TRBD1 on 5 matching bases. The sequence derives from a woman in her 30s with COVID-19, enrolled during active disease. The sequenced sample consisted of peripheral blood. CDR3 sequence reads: CASRPRETGELFF. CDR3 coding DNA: TGTGCCAGCAGACCCAGGGAAACCGGGGAGCTGTTTTTT.